These 28 T cell receptor beta chains were all obtained from the same sample, sequenced in a study of blood T cell repertoires in COVID-19. Clones were sequenced by immunoSEQ multiplex PCR, and TCRdb holds only the in-frame ones, with some missing. The sample consists of 50,000 to 55,000 clones, 87% of them appearing once. Sequenced sample: peripheral blood. The source is a man aged 50-59 years with acute or convalescent COVID-19.

The count of this clone is one. The chain recombines TRBV5-4 with TRBJ1-2, with 7 bases fitting TRBD1. The V and J ends lost 4 bases and 1 base, in that order; junction bases with no gene match: 7. Germline V gives CDR1 SGHNT, CDR2 YYREEE (reference sequence). The length of the CDR3 is 15 residues. CDR3 nucleotides: TGTGCCAGCAGCGCCGGGACAGCAATTAACTATGGCTACACCTTC. Its translation is CASSAGTAINYGYTF.

The chain couples TRBV6-6 to TRBJ1-4; possibly TRBD1 for D (5 bases). From germline, CDR1 is MNHNY and CDR2 SVGAGI (reference sequence). This CDR3 is 13 amino acids long. Trimming removed 7 bases at V and 4 bases at J, with 10 bases between. CDR3 DNA sequence: TGTGCCAGCATGGGGGGAGGTAATGAAAAACTGTTTTTT. It translates to CASMGGGNEKLFF.

The chain employs TRBV2 and TRBJ1-5; the match to TRBD1 covers 8 bases. The CDR3 runs to 15 residues. CDR1 is SNHLY, CDR2 FYNNEI, per germline. With V trimmed by 6 bases and J by 4 bases, 8 bases remained unmatched. The CDR3 reads CASRGGRTGNQPQHF. The CDR3 region has the DNA TGTGCCAGCAGGGGTGGGCGGACAGGGAATCAGCCCCAGCATTTT.

This clone appeared a single time. The rearrangement uses TRBV5-6 and TRBJ1-4, with D possibly matching TRBD1 (5 bases). Looked up from germline, CDR1 is SGHDT and CDR2 is YYEEEE. V lost 5 bases to trimming and J lost 8 bases, with 19 bases between them. This CDR3 is 15 amino acids long. CDR3 amino acids: CASSVGSRTPEKLFF. CDR3 DNA: TGTGCCAGCAGTGTAGGGTCGAGGACACCAGAAAAACTGTTTTTT.

This clone has just one count. This sequence joins TRBV29-1 and TRBJ1-5; 8 nucleotides match TRBD1. V trimming: 4 bases; J trimming: 1 base; junction bases outside the gene matches: 0. The CDR3 extends over 13 amino acids. From germline, CDR1 is SQVTM and CDR2 ANQGSEA. The CDR3 here is CSVGQGSNQPQHF. CDR3 DNA sequence: TGCAGCGTTGGACAGGGGAGCAATCAGCCCCAGCATTTT.

This clone was seen only a few times. This chain uses TRBV5-8 with TRBJ2-1, with 12 bases identical to TRBD2. With V trimmed by 4 bases and J by 0 bases, 8 bases remained unmatched. The germline V gene has CDR1 SGHTS and CDR2 YDEGEE. The CDR3 spans 18 residues. The CDR3 spells CASSPPTSGRISYNEQFF. In DNA form, the CDR3 reads TGTGCCAGCAGCCCGCCGACTAGCGGGAGAATCTCCTACAATGAGCAGTTCTTC.

V is TRBV28 and J is TRBJ2-3; 9 nucleotides align to TRBD2. Germline V gene lookup returns CDR1 MDHEN and CDR2 SYDVKM. V gave up 6 bases and J gave up 6 bases; unmatched junction bases: 13. The CDR3 runs to 16 residues. The CDR3 loop is CASRPEEREVLDTQYF. Written as DNA, the CDR3 is TGTGCCAGCAGGCCGGAGGAGCGGGAGGTGTTGGATACGCAGTATTTT.

The chain recombines TRBV11-3 with TRBJ2-5, with 11 bases lining up with TRBD2. This CDR3 spans 16 amino acids. The V gene's germline CDR1 is SGHNT and CDR2 YENEEA. V shed 1 base and J 5 bases; nucleotides not matched to a gene: 6. CDR3 nucleotide sequence: TGTGCCAGCAGCTTAGGTAGCGGGAGGGGTGGGGAGACCCAGTACTTC. The encoded protein is CASSLGSGRGGETQYF.

This clone was found a few times. CDR3 bases: TGTGCCAGCAGTTACTCTTTCAGCTCTGGAAACACCATATATTTT. It translates to CASSYSFSSGNTIYF. The chain is built from TRBV6-5 and TRBJ1-3; D is uncertain. Trimming stripped 0 bases from V and 0 bases from J, with 6 bases between. Germline lookup yields CDR1 MNHEY and CDR2 SVGAGI. This CDR3 is 15 amino acids long.

The rearrangement joins TRBV5-1 to TRBJ2-5; the match to TRBD1 covers 7 bases. This CDR3 is built from 14 residues. CDR1 is SGHRS, CDR2 YFSETQ, per germline. The V gene end was trimmed by 5 bases and the J gene end by 4 bases; junction bases not matched to a gene: 8. As DNA, the CDR3 is TGCGCCAGCAGTACTCAGGGGGTATCAGAGACCCAGTACTTC. Its translation is CASSTQGVSETQYF.

The V gene is TRBV30, the J gene TRBJ1-1, with D possibly matching TRBD1 (5 bases). The V end was cut by 2 bases, the J end by 7 bases, with 14 bases between. The CDR3 contains 13 residues. Germline V gene sequence: CDR1 GTSNPN, CDR2 SVGIG (reference sequence). The CDR3 nucleotides read TGTGCCTGGAGTCCCTGGGGGGGTATTGAAGCTTTCTTT. Protein product: CAWSPWGGIEAFF.

V usage is TRBV7-3 and J usage is TRBJ2-2; 11 bases match TRBD2. CDR1 and CDR2 (germline): SGHTA, FQGTGA. There are 16 residues in the CDR3. J gave up 4 bases and V 3 bases, and 4 bases lay outside the gene matches. The CDR3 nucleotides are TGTGCCAGCAGCTTTATAGCGGGAGGGGGCACCGGGGAGCTGTTTTTT. This codes for CASSFIAGGGTGELFF.

The rearrangement links TRBV12-3 or TRBV12-4 to TRBJ2-1; no reliable D call. CDR3 size: 11 residues. V lost 6 bases, J lost 8 bases, and 8 bases lay in between. CDR3 region: CASSPGYEQFF. CDR3 nucleotide sequence: TGTGCCAGCAGCCCAGGATATGAGCAGTTCTTC.

The chain links TRBV10-1 to TRBJ1-1; D is unclear. The CDR3 is 13 amino acids. Trimming took 4 bases from V and 0 from J, leaving 6 bases between them. The germline gives CDR1 WNHNN, CDR2 SYGVQD (reference sequence). The DNA for the CDR3 is TGCGCCAGCAGTGTTAATATGAACACTGAAGCTTTCTTT. Its protein product is CASSVNMNTEAFF.

The chain has TRBV9 and TRBJ2-1, with TRBD2 matching 12 bases. V lost 4 bases and J lost 3; bases outside the gene matches: 5. CDR1 is SGDLS and CDR2 is YYNGEE in the germline V gene. The CDR3 has 16 residues. CDR3 sequence reads: CASSKELAGGYNEQFF. The CDR3 coding sequence is TGTGCCAGCAGCAAAGAACTAGCGGGAGGCTACAATGAGCAGTTCTTC.

The gene calls are TRBV5-1 and TRBJ2-1; 9 positions match TRBD1. Looked up from germline, CDR1 is SGHRS and CDR2 is YFSETQ. Unmatched junction bases numbered 4, after V lost 3 bases and J lost 3 bases. This CDR3 region has 15 residues. The CDR3 region has the DNA TGCGCCAGCAGCTCCGGGACAGGGATCTACAATGAGCAGTTCTTC. As protein: CASSSGTGIYNEQFF.

V usage is TRBV7-8 and J usage is TRBJ2-3; 7 nucleotides line up with TRBD2. The CDR3 covers 16 residues. Germline CDR1 is SGHVS and CDR2 is FQNEAQ. Germline trimming cut 0 bases from V and 0 bases from J; bases unmatched to any gene: 3. CDR3 sequence reads: CASSLAPRGSTDTQYF. In DNA form, the CDR3 reads TGTGCCAGCAGCTTAGCTCCGCGGGGGAGCACAGATACGCAGTATTTT. Full variable domain (rest looked up from reference TRBV7-8 and TRBJ2-3): GAGVSQSPRYKVAKRGQDVALRCDPISGHVSLFWYQQALGQGPEFLTYFQNEAQLDKSGLPSDRFFAERPEGSVSTLKIQRTQQEDSAVYLCASSLAPRGSTDTQYFGPGTRLTVL.

This clone was seen just once. The chain joins TRBV2 to TRBJ2-2; possibly TRBD2 for D (5 bases). The CDR3 runs to 13 residues. V lost 11 bases, J lost 7 bases, and 17 bases lay in between. Germline V gene lookup returns CDR1 SNHLY and CDR2 FYNNEI. The CDR3 reads CASGREGSGELFF. The CDR3 DNA reads TGTGCCTCGGGAAGAGAGGGAAGCGGGGAGCTGTTTTTT.

The gene calls are TRBV9 and TRBJ2-7; D is perhaps TRBD1 (6 bases). Trimming took 0 bases from V and 1 from J, leaving 14 bases between them. CDR1 and CDR2 (germline): SGDLS, YYNGEE. The CDR3 spans 16 residues. Here the CDR3 reads CASSVGGGGPSYEQYF. In nucleotides, the CDR3 is TGTGCCAGCAGCGTAGGTGGGGGCGGGCCTTCCTACGAGCAGTACTTC. The full variable domain, in which reference TRBV9 and TRBJ2-7 provide the parts outside the CDR3, is DSGVTQTPKHLITATGQRVTLRCSPRSGDLSVYWYQQSLDQGLQFLIQYYNGEERAKGNILERFSAQQFPDLHSELNLSSLELGDSALYFCASSVGGGGPSYEQYFGPGTRLTVT.

As DNA, the CDR3 is TGCGCCAGCAGCTTGACTAGCGGGGGGCTAAGGGGCGAGCAGTACTTC. It yields the protein CASSLTSGGLRGEQYF. The chain recombines TRBV5-1 with TRBJ2-7; 12 bases are shared with TRBD2. Unmatched junction bases numbered 8, after V lost 1 base and J lost 6 bases. In germline, CDR1 is SGHRS, CDR2 YFSETQ. The CDR3 consists of 16 residues.

This chain links TRBV9 with TRBJ2-1, with TRBD1 matching over 7 bases. The V segment lost 0 bases and the J segment 7 bases; nucleotides outside the gene matches: 4. From germline, CDR1 is SGDLS and CDR2 YYNGEE. The CDR3 runs to 14 residues. The CDR3 sequence is CASSVAQGVNEQFF. The CDR3 DNA follows: TGTGCCAGCAGCGTAGCTCAGGGGGTAAATGAGCAGTTCTTC. Looking up the rest from reference TRBV9 and TRBJ2-1 gives the full variable domain: DSGVTQTPKHLITATGQRVTLRCSPRSGDLSVYWYQQSLDQGLQFLIQYYNGEERAKGNILERFSAQQFPDLHSELNLSSLELGDSALYFCASSVAQGVNEQFFGPGTRLTVL.

The rearrangement links TRBV5-6 to TRBJ1-3, with 11 bases fitting TRBD1. The CDR3 totals 17 residues. The V gene end was trimmed by 3 bases and the J gene end by 4 bases; junction bases not matched to a gene: 9. The V gene's germline CDR1 is SGHDT and CDR2 YYEEEE. This CDR3 reads CASSSPDRGPTGNTIYF. In DNA, the CDR3 is TGTGCCAGCAGCTCACCGGACAGGGGGCCGACAGGAAACACCATATATTTT.

This chain joins TRBV15 and TRBJ2-7; 9 positions match TRBD1. The CDR3 runs to 16 residues. V trimming: 4 bases; J trimming: 4 bases; junction bases outside the gene matches: 11. From germline, CDR1 is LNHNV and CDR2 YYDKDF (reference sequence). For the CDR3, the DNA is TGTGCCACCAGCATCGGAGCTGACAGGGGGTTGTACGAGCAGTACTTC. This codes for CATSIGADRGLYEQYF.

The chain joins TRBV11-3 to TRBJ2-5, with a possible D match to TRBD1 (6 bases). Trimming pared 4 bases from V and 4 bases from J, leaving 13 bases between. CDR3 length: 14 residues. The germline V gene encodes CDR1 SGHNT and CDR2 YENEEA. In nucleotides, the CDR3 is TGTGCCAGCAGCTCACAGGGTTTACGAGAGACCCAGTACTTC. Encoded protein: CASSSQGLRETQYF.

This chain links TRBV15 with TRBJ2-7; 11 bases agree with TRBD1. The CDR3 runs 16 residues. V was pared by 0 bases and J by 5 bases, with 6 bases of the junction left unmatched. Germline lookup yields CDR1 LNHNV and CDR2 YYDKDF (reference sequence). The CDR3 protein is CATSRDLGQGAHEQYF. The CDR3 DNA follows: TGTGCCACCAGCAGAGATCTTGGACAGGGGGCCCACGAGCAGTACTTC.

In DNA form, the CDR3 reads TGCGCCAGCAGCCAAGATCTGGAGCAGTACTTC. Its translation is CASSQDLEQYF. This chain connects TRBV4-1 to TRBJ2-7; D gene ambiguous. This CDR3 has 11 residues. Germline V gene data show CDR1 as MGHRA and CDR2 as YSYEKL. V lost 0 bases to trimming and J lost 7 bases, with 4 bases between them.

The chain is built from TRBV4-1 and TRBJ1-1; perhaps TRBD1 as D (5 bases). The V end lost 1 base, the J end lost 8 bases, and 17 bases lay between the germline ends. Germline V gene data show CDR1 as MGHRA and CDR2 as YSYEKL. CDR3 length equals 15 residues. CDR3 sequence: CASSQVYSPGVEAFF. The DNA of the CDR3 is TGCGCCAGCAGCCAAGTCTATTCCCCGGGGGTCGAAGCTTTCTTT.

J is TRBJ2-6 and V is TRBV5-1, with D possibly being TRBD1 (5 bases). The CDR3 sequence is 17 residues long. CDR1 is SGHRS and CDR2 is YFSETQ in the germline V gene. V was shortened by 0 bases and J by 0 bases, with 10 bases between the two germline ends. CDR3 DNA: TGCGCCAGCAGCTTGGGGCCAGGGCCCTCTGGGGCCAACGTCCTGACTTTC. Translated: CASSLGPGPSGANVLTF.